These 5 T cell receptor beta chains were all obtained from the same sample, sequenced in a study of blood T cell repertoires in COVID-19. Sequencing used immunoSEQ multiplex PCR; TCRdb keeps in-frame clones, though not all of them. The data show roughly 230,000 clones, more than 75% seen once. Sequencing was performed on peripheral blood. The receptors were gathered from a middle-aged man with acute or convalescent COVID-19.

The chain is built from TRBV24-1 and TRBJ2-1; TRBD1 aligns across 7 bases. The germline V gene has CDR1 KGHDR and CDR2 SFDVKD. The CDR3 extends over 14 amino acids. V lost 5 bases and J lost 7; bases outside the gene matches: 7. CDR3 sequence: CATSGIGGRNEQFF. DNA of the CDR3: TGTGCCACCAGTGGAATAGGGGGCAGGAATGAGCAGTTCTTC.

This chain links TRBV27 with TRBJ1-2; a possible D gene is TRBD1 (5 bases). The germline CDR1 and CDR2 sequences are MNHEY and SMNVEV (reference sequence). This CDR3 region has 15 residues. Trimming shortened V by 3 bases and J by 4 bases, and 15 bases separated the two germline ends. CDR3 amino acids: CASSFRKGEAYGYTF. The CDR3 DNA reads as TGTGCCAGCAGTTTTCGGAAAGGGGAGGCCTATGGCTACACCTTC.

V and J are TRBV12-3 or TRBV12-4 and TRBJ1-1, with D unresolved. Trimming shortened V by 0 bases and J by 10 bases, and 12 bases separated the two germline ends. CDR3 length equals 13 residues. This chain's CDR3 is CASSLAYLARAFF. The CDR3 bases are TGTGCCAGCAGTTTAGCGTACCTAGCCAGAGCTTTCTTT.

DNA of the CDR3: TGTGCCAGCCAAGGGGCTGGAAACACCATATATTTT. Its translation is CASQGAGNTIYF. V usage is TRBV6-6 and J usage is TRBJ1-3; perhaps TRBD1 as D (5 bases). The CDR3 extends over 12 amino acids. Germline assignment: CDR1 MNHNY and CDR2 SVGAGI (reference sequence). V was cut by 8 bases and J by 2 bases, with 7 bases left in between.

CDR3: CASSFTLDRAYEQYF. The CDR3 bases are TGTGCCAGCAGCTTCACGTTGGACAGGGCTTACGAGCAGTACTTC. This chain connects TRBV7-9 to TRBJ2-7; 8 bases line up with TRBD1. This CDR3 spans 15 amino acids. With V trimmed by 3 bases and J by 4 bases, 8 bases remained unmatched. Germline V gene lookup returns CDR1 SEHNR and CDR2 FQNEAQ (reference sequence). The whole variable domain, remainder taken from reference TRBV7-9 and TRBJ2-7, is DTGVSQNPRHKITKRGQNVTFRCDPISEHNRLYWYRQTLGQGPEFLTYFQNEAQLEKSRLLSDRFSAERPKGSFSTLEIQRTEQGDSAMYLCASSFTLDRAYEQYFGPGTRLTVT.